This T cell receptor beta chain was observed in a study of beta chain features in type 1 diabetes. The study, taken as a whole, reports: Amplification by PCR could prefer shorter templates, with the same effect in patients and controls. Shorter TCRB CDR3s, moderately but significantly so, marked every one of the four CD4+ subsets in Type 1 diabetes patients.

It was one heparinised blood draw, averaging around 120 mL, that each donor gave. Based on CD45RO/CCR7/CD25/CD127/CD95/CD27, CD4+ regulatory, stem cell-like memory, naive and central memory cells were sorted. Comments on this clone: Its antigen is still unknown.

V lost 0 bases and J 5 bases, leaving 7 bases between the germline ends. The CDR3 totals 13 residues. CDR1 SGHDN and CDR2 FVKESK come from the germline V gene. Reverse transcribing all isolated RNA meant expressed TCRB transcripts were sequenced. TCRdb's table, derived via immunoSEQ multiplex PCR, lists solely in-frame clones and lacks some. The profile shows over 300,000 clones, around 9% of them singletons. The source is a man aged 30 to 45 with type 1 diabetes. Sequencing used central memory CD4+ T cells from blood. The chain uses TRBV14 and TRBJ1-2; D uncertain. This chain's CDR3 is CASSQDLSYGYTF. CDR3 bases: TGTGCCAGCAGCCAAGATTTGAGTTATGGCTACACCTTC.